What follows describes a single T cell receptor beta chain. Its antigen is unknown. This entry is derived from a study of T cells in Graves' hyperthyroidism and ophthalmopathy. Overall study results and limits: Blood also carried most thyroid clonotypes expanded above 0.001.

CDR1 and CDR2 (germline): DFQATT, SNEGSKA (reference sequence). This CDR3 comprises 11 residues. Using RNA transcripts as the source, TCR beta CDR3 regions were amplified. The HTBI primer set served for first-round RT-PCR of the TCR CDR3. MiXCR was run by TCRdb on the multiplex PCR reads, yielding one entry per CDR3 protein. The data hold hundreds of thousands of distinct CDR3 sequences, with around 13% observed a single time. This receptor was obtained from a woman between 40 and 55 years old with Graves' hyperthyroidism. Sequenced material: blood. The chain carries TRBV20-1 and TRBJ2-7, with D uncertain. TRBJ2-1 explains the end of the DNA better; the J call may be wrong. In nucleotides, the CDR3 is TGCAGTGCTCAGAACCCTTACGAGCAGTTCTTC. It translates to CSAQNPYEQFF.